Below, 2 T cell receptor beta chains from the same sample are listed, as sequenced in a study of post-analysis software for immune sequencing data. Study-level findings and limits: A handful of TRBV segments appeared more often in patients than in controls, and TRBV5-6, TRBV5-1 and TRBV20-1 were among these.

Their antigens are not known. Unique molecular identifiers tagged the TCR beta cDNA libraries. Each CDR3 protein gets one entry after TCRdb re-called the PCR reads with MiXCR. The profile shows about 820,000 distinct CDR3 sequences, about 53% of them singletons. Sequencing was performed on blood. These receptors all stem from a girl aged 5-17 years with multiple sclerosis.

The chain combines TRBV10-3 with TRBJ1-1; TRBD1 matches at 8 bases. The length of the CDR3 is 16 residues. Germline V gene lookup returns CDR1 ENHRY and CDR2 SYGVKD. Losses at the gene ends were 0 bases for V and 0 bases for J; bases not matched to a gene: 3. The CDR3 bases are TGTGCCATCAGTGAGTCTGGGACAGGCCTGAACACTGAAGCTTTCTTT. Translating gives CAISESGTGLNTEAFF.

The chain combines TRBV20-1 with TRBJ2-3, with D possibly matching TRBD2 (5 bases). Per germline, CDR1 DFQATT and CDR2 SNEGSKA (reference sequence). The ends were cut back, 3 bases at V and 2 bases at J, with 18 bases in the middle. This CDR3 region has 16 residues. The DNA for the CDR3 is TGCAGTGCTAGCCTAGCAGTGGGCTCGATCACAGATACGCAGTATTTT. This sequence encodes CSASLAVGSITDTQYF.